The 19 T cell receptor beta chains below all came from one sample that was sequenced in a study of cytomegalovirus exposure and HLA in healthy donors. TCRdb keeps only in-frame clones here, not all; method: immunoSEQ multiplex PCR. The repertoire consists of some 250,000 clones, with around 87% occurring once and the leading ten covering 0.35% to 0.45%. Sequencing was performed on PBMCs. All receptors come from a woman under 30 in good health and CMV-seronegative.

The CDR3 DNA sequence: TGTGCCAGTAGTTTGCCAGGGGGATGGCTCTATGGCTACACCTTC. Protein sequence: CASSLPGGWLYGYTF. The gene calls are TRBV19 and TRBJ1-2; 7 bases are shared with TRBD1. This CDR3 spans 15 amino acids. Germline V gene sequence: CDR1 LNHDA, CDR2 SQIVND (reference sequence). V was clipped by 5 bases and J by 4 bases; unmatched bases: 10.

The gene calls are TRBV6-4 and TRBJ2-3, with 11 nucleotides matching TRBD2. V shed 4 bases and J 7 bases; nucleotides not matched to a gene: 10. The CDR3 consists of 16 residues. Per the germline V gene, CDR1 is MRHNA and CDR2 is SNTAGT. The CDR3 DNA sequence: TGTGCCAGCAGTGTGACTAGCGGGGATAAGGGATATACGCAGTATTTT. This gives the protein CASSVTSGDKGYTQYF.

V gene TRBV5-1 combines with J gene TRBJ2-5; 11 nucleotides match TRBD2. This CDR3 is 16 amino acids long. In germline, CDR1 is SGHRS, CDR2 YFSETQ. Germline trimming cut 1 base from V and 4 bases from J; bases unmatched to any gene: 6. CDR3 residues: CASSLTGTSGRETQYF. The CDR3 DNA sequence: TGCGCCAGCAGCTTGACCGGGACTAGCGGTCGAGAGACCCAGTACTTC.

The chain joins TRBV5-6 to TRBJ1-5; no firm D call. Between the trimmed V and J ends, which lost 2 bases and 2 bases, there was a span of 8 bases. Germline CDR1 SGHDT, CDR2 YYEEEE. The CDR3 runs 14 residues. The CDR3 DNA is TGTGCCAGCAGCTTAGGCCGGGGCAATCAGCCCCAGCATTTT. Protein product: CASSLGRGNQPQHF. Full variable domain (rest looked up from reference TRBV5-6 and TRBJ1-5): DAGVTQSPTHLIKTRGQQVTLRCSPKSGHDTVSWYQQALGQGPQFIFQYYEEEERQRGNFPDRFSGHQFPNYSSELNVNALLLGDSALYLCASSLGRGNQPQHFGDGTRLSIL.

The chain uses TRBV9 and TRBJ2-1; 10 bases are shared with TRBD2. Germline CDR1 is SGDLS and CDR2 is YYNGEE. Unmatched junction bases numbered 4, after V lost 0 bases and J lost 10 bases. The CDR3 length is 14 residues. The CDR3 nucleotides are TGTGCCAGCAGCGTAGGTCTAGCGGGGGAAGAGCAGTTCTTC. It translates to CASSVGLAGEEQFF.

CDR3 coding DNA: TGTGCCAGCAGTGCCATACTGACAGGGGTGAATGGCTACACCTTC. The encoded protein is CASSAILTGVNGYTF. The chain joins TRBV27 to TRBJ1-2; 8 bases align to TRBD1. The germline V gene encodes CDR1 MNHEY and CDR2 SMNVEV (reference sequence). With V trimmed by 5 bases and J by 6 bases, 11 bases remained unmatched. The CDR3 is 15 residues long.

The chain recombines TRBV5-1 with TRBJ1-1; D is perhaps TRBD1 (5 bases). Germline V gives CDR1 SGHRS, CDR2 YFSETQ. Trimming pared 0 bases from V and 3 bases from J, leaving 15 bases between. The CDR3 spans 16 residues. CDR3: CASSLAGGVGDTEAFF. DNA for the CDR3: TGCGCCAGCAGCTTGGCCGGAGGGGTAGGGGACACTGAAGCTTTCTTT.

V and J are TRBV19 and TRBJ1-6; D call uncertain. This CDR3 contains 15 residues. Germline V gene sequence: CDR1 LNHDA, CDR2 SQIVND (reference sequence). The V and J ends lost 9 bases and 8 bases respectively, with 20 bases between them. The CDR3 region is CASTLHDGRDSPLHF. DNA of the CDR3: TGTGCCAGCACCTTGCATGATGGTCGAGATTCACCCCTCCACTTT.

The CDR3 spells CASSRVQGFKTSQETQYF. The CDR3 DNA reads as TGTGCCAGCAGCCGGGTACAGGGATTTAAGACGTCACAAGAGACCCAGTACTTC. V is TRBV5-4 and J is TRBJ2-5, with D perhaps TRBD1 (6 bases). V lost 4 bases and J lost 2, with 24 bases in between. From germline, CDR1 is SGHNT and CDR2 YYREEE (reference sequence). The CDR3 sequence is 18 residues long. Complete variable domain (other parts from reference TRBV5-4 and TRBJ2-5): ETGVTQSPTHLIKTRGQQVTLRCSSQSGHNTVSWYQQALGQGPQFIFQYYREEENGRGNFPPRFSGLQFPNYSSELNVNALELDDSALYLCASSRVQGFKTSQETQYFGPGTRLLVL.

The chain recombines TRBV21-1 with TRBJ1-3. TRBV21-1 has pseudogene status. CDR3 length: 17 residues. The CDR3, as DNA: TGTGCCAGCAGCAAAGGCGGGGGCTCGACGGGTGGAAACACCATATATTTT. It codes for CASSKGGGSTGGNTIYF.

The rearrangement uses TRBV6-6 and TRBJ2-7, with D tentatively TRBD1 (6 bases). The germline CDR1 and CDR2 sequences are MNHNY and SVGAGI (reference sequence). The CDR3 sequence is 14 residues long. V was pared by 9 bases and J by 1 base, with 16 bases between. The CDR3 DNA reads as TGTGCCAGTGAAAGAGACAGGCTGTCCTACGAGCAGTACTTC. Amino acids: CASERDRLSYEQYF.

V is TRBV5-1 and J is TRBJ2-5, with TRBD2 as a possible D gene (5 bases). This CDR3 spans 13 amino acids. The germline V gene has CDR1 SGHRS and CDR2 YFSETQ. V was clipped by 5 bases and J by 3 bases, with 11 bases between them. The CDR3 spells CASRRLGEETQYF. For the CDR3, the DNA is TGCGCCAGCAGACGTCTCGGGGAAGAGACCCAGTACTTC. Full variable domain (missing parts from reference TRBV5-1 and TRBJ2-5): KAGVTQTPRYLIKTRGQQVTLSCSPISGHRSVSWYQQTPGQGLQFLFEYFSETQRNKGNFPGRFSGRQFSNSRSEMNVSTLELGDSALYLCASRRLGEETQYFGPGTRLLVL.

The chain joins TRBV6-1 to TRBJ2-3; tentatively, D is TRBD1 (7 bases). V lost 4 bases and J lost 2, with 13 bases in between. Germline V gene sequence: CDR1 MNHNS, CDR2 SASEGT. This CDR3 contains 15 residues. CDR3 region: CASSVRRGDTDTQYF. DNA for the CDR3: TGTGCCAGCAGTGTACGCAGGGGGGACACAGATACGCAGTATTTT.

V is TRBV18 and J is TRBJ1-3, with TRBD1 identical over 10 bases. This CDR3 is built from 15 residues. Germline values: CDR1 KGHSH, CDR2 LQKENI. With 4 bases clipped from V and 2 bases from J, the junction kept 2 bases outside the gene matches. The CDR3 DNA reads as TGTGCCAGCTCACGAGACAGGGGGCCTGGAAACACCATATATTTT. Protein sequence: CASSRDRGPGNTIYF.

Note on this clone: The same CDR3 is also encoded by other DNA sequences in this sample. V usage is TRBV9 and J usage is TRBJ2-7, with TRBD1 matching over 7 bases. Trimming took 2 bases from V and 1 from J; bases not matched to a gene: 6. The CDR3 is made up of 15 amino acids. Germline V CDR1 and CDR2: SGDLS, YYNGEE. CDR3 in amino acids: CASSVGQASSYEQYF. In DNA form, the CDR3 reads TGTGCCAGCAGCGTCGGACAGGCCTCTTCCTACGAGCAGTACTTC.

This clone was counted once. This sequence joins TRBV7-3 and TRBJ2-3; 9 bases agree with TRBD2. The V gene end was trimmed by 5 bases and the J gene end by 0 bases; junction bases not matched to a gene: 3. The germline V gene has CDR1 SGHTA and CDR2 FQGTGA. This CDR3 contains 15 residues. CDR3 in amino acids: CASSLSGGSTDTQYF. CDR3 nucleotides: TGTGCCAGCAGCCTAAGCGGGGGGAGCACAGATACGCAGTATTTT. The full variable domain, in which reference TRBV7-3 and TRBJ2-3 provide the parts outside the CDR3, is GAGVSQTPSNKVTEKGKYVELRCDPISGHTALYWYRQSLGQGPEFLIYFQGTGAADDSGLPNDRFFAVRPEGSVSTLKIQRTERGDSAVYLCASSLSGGSTDTQYFGPGTRLTVL.

Points on this clone: This specimen includes other DNA sequences encoding the same CDR3. The rearrangement links TRBV28 to TRBJ2-2; 7 positions agree with TRBD1. The germline gives CDR1 MDHEN, CDR2 SYDVKM. The J segment lost 5 bases and the V segment lost 5 bases, leaving 5 bases of the junction unmatched. The CDR3 contains 14 residues. CDR3 amino acids: CASSVTGDTGELFF. The CDR3 DNA reads TGTGCCAGCAGTGTCACAGGGGATACCGGGGAGCTGTTTTTT.

The chain employs TRBV4-1 and TRBJ2-1; D gene uncertain. Trimming pared 0 bases from V and 4 bases from J, leaving 7 bases between. This CDR3 region has 14 residues. Germline-derived CDR1 and CDR2 are MGHRA and YSYEKL. CDR3 nucleotides: TGCGCCAGCAGCCAAGATGGCAGGTACAATGAGCAGTTCTTC. This encodes CASSQDGRYNEQFF.

V usage is TRBV13 and J usage is TRBJ1-1; 7 bases align to TRBD1. V lost 0 bases and J lost 12; bases outside the gene matches: 4. Germline CDR1 and CDR2: PRHDT and FYEKMQ (reference sequence). The CDR3 is 12 amino acids. The CDR3 DNA sequence: TGTGCCAGCAGCTTAGGGAGACAGGGATCTTTCTTT. This codes for CASSLGRQGSFF.